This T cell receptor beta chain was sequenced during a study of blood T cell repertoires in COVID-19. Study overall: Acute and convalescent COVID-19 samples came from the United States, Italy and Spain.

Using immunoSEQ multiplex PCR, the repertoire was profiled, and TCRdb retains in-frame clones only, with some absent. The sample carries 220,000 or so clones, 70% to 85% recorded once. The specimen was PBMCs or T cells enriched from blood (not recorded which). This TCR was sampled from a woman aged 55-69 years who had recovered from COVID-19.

CDR3 residues: CASSQKQLDTQYF. The CDR3, as DNA: TGTGCCAGCAGCCAAAAACAGCTAGATACGCAGTATTTT. This rearrangement joins TRBV5-4 to TRBJ2-3; D ambiguous. Germline V gene lookup returns CDR1 SGHNT and CDR2 YYREEE (reference sequence). V lost 4 bases, J lost 5 bases, and 11 bases lay in between. The CDR3 loop spans 13 amino acids. Drawing the rest from reference TRBV5-4 and TRBJ2-3, the complete variable domain is ETGVTQSPTHLIKTRGQQVTLRCSSQSGHNTVSWYQQALGQGPQFIFQYYREEENGRGNFPPRFSGLQFPNYSSELNVNALELDDSALYLCASSQKQLDTQYFGPGTRLTVL.